This entry lists 27 T cell receptor beta chains sequenced from one sample in a study of cytomegalovirus exposure and HLA in healthy donors. Profiling relied on immunoSEQ multiplex PCR, and the TCRdb table lists in-frame clones only, not all of them. The table has over 200,000 clones, about 90% seen once. The sample comprised PBMCs. Receptor source: a young woman in good health and CMV-seronegative.

The gene calls are TRBV2 and TRBJ2-7; 7 bases fit TRBD2. Germline V lookup: CDR1 SNHLY, CDR2 FYNNEI. The CDR3 consists of 14 residues. V dropped 6 bases and J dropped 3; count of bases not matched to a gene: 8. This chain's CDR3 is CASRDRDYNYEQYF. The CDR3 nucleotides are TGTGCCAGCAGAGACCGGGACTATAACTACGAGCAGTACTTC.

The genes are TRBV7-9 and TRBJ2-2; D possibly corresponds to TRBD2 (6 bases). V was trimmed by 5 bases and J by 1 base, leaving 20 bases between them. This CDR3 is built from 18 residues. CDR1 and CDR2 (germline): SEHNR, FQNEAQ (reference sequence). The CDR3 here is CASSTPTRLTGNTGELFF. For the CDR3, the DNA is TGTGCCAGCAGCACACCGACTAGACTAACGGGGAACACCGGGGAGCTGTTTTTT.

This chain connects TRBV15 to TRBJ2-1; TRBD2 matches 11 bases. Germline lookup yields CDR1 LNHNV and CDR2 YYDKDF (reference sequence). This CDR3 has 18 residues. The V gene end was trimmed by 1 base and the J gene end by 5 bases; junction bases not matched to a gene: 10. The CDR3 DNA is TGTGCCACCAGCAGAGGTCCCCTTGGGACTAGCGGTAACAATGAGCAGTTCTTC. Translation: CATSRGPLGTSGNNEQFF.

The chain links TRBV7-9 to TRBJ1-1; D possibly corresponds to TRBD1 (5 bases). This CDR3 has 16 residues. V was cut by 1 base and J by 5 bases, with 17 bases left in between. Germline V CDR1 and CDR2: SEHNR, FQNEAQ (reference sequence). The CDR3 nucleotides are TGTGCCAGCAGCTTAGGGTTCGGGGGGGAGGGGACTGAAGCTTTCTTT. It yields the protein CASSLGFGGEGTEAFF.

This CDR3 reads CASSRTRDGGRNEQFF. The DNA of the CDR3 is TGTGCCAGCAGTCGCACGAGGGACGGAGGGCGCAATGAGCAGTTCTTC. This chain joins TRBV14 and TRBJ2-1; tentatively, D is TRBD2 (6 bases). The CDR3 is 16 residues long. Germline values: CDR1 SGHDN, CDR2 FVKESK. V shed 6 bases and J shed 6 bases, with 21 bases lying between them.

The chain uses TRBV7-2 and TRBJ2-7; 8 bases are shared with TRBD1. CDR1 SGHTA and CDR2 FQGNSA come from the germline V gene. The CDR3 extends over 15 amino acids. Trimming cost V 5 bases and J 4 bases; bases outside gene matches: 10. In nucleotides, the CDR3 is TGTGCCAGCAGCACCTACAGGGGGGCGTGGTACGAGCAGTACTTC. Protein sequence: CASSTYRGAWYEQYF.

The chain couples TRBV7-6 to TRBJ1-3; 8 nucleotides line up with TRBD1. Trimming took 5 bases from V and 0 from J; bases not matched to a gene: 3. CDR3 length equals 15 residues. Looked up from germline, CDR1 is SGHVS and CDR2 is FNYEAQ. CDR3 loop: CASSPGGSSGNTIYF. CDR3 coding DNA: TGTGCCAGCAGCCCAGGGGGCAGCTCTGGAAACACCATATATTTT.

This clone has a handful of counts. J is TRBJ1-2 and V is TRBV9; D ambiguous. With 4 bases removed from V and 4 bases from J, the gap between germline ends came to 17 bases. The CDR3 consists of 15 residues. The germline CDR1 and CDR2 sequences are SGDLS and YYNGEE. The DNA for the CDR3 is TGTGCCAGCAGCCCCACCTCCCAGGCGAGCTATGGCTACACCTTC. It encodes CASSPTSQASYGYTF.

This chain connects TRBV7-8 to TRBJ2-3, with 7 positions matching TRBD1. This CDR3 is 14 amino acids long. V was pared by 0 bases and J by 4 bases, with 1 base of the junction left unmatched. CDR1 is SGHVS, CDR2 FQNEAQ, per germline. The CDR3: CASSLAGTADTQYF. CDR3 nucleotide sequence: TGTGCCAGCAGCTTAGCGGGGACAGCAGATACGCAGTATTTT.

The chain recombines TRBV30 with TRBJ2-1; possibly TRBD2 for D (5 bases). Looked up from germline, CDR1 is GTSNPN and CDR2 is SVGIG (reference sequence). Trimming took 0 bases from V and 8 from J, leaving 14 bases between them. The CDR3 covers 14 residues. Here the CDR3 DNA reads TGTGCCTGGAGTGTAGGTCTAGCCGGGGATGAGCAGTTCTTC. Amino acids: CAWSVGLAGDEQFF.

CDR3 residues: CASRVRGVSYEQYF. CDR3 bases: TGTGCCAGCAGGGTCAGGGGAGTCTCCTACGAGCAGTACTTC. V and J are TRBV2 and TRBJ2-7; tentative D call: TRBD1 (6 bases). The germline V gene encodes CDR1 SNHLY and CDR2 FYNNEI. There are 14 residues in the CDR3. The V end lost 6 bases, the J end lost 0 bases, and 12 bases lay between the germline ends.

CDR3 coding DNA: TGTGCCAGCAGTCCTTGGACTAGCGGGAGCTACGAGCAGTACTTC. This codes for CASSPWTSGSYEQYF. The J gene is TRBJ2-7, the V gene TRBV28; 13 bases align to TRBD2. Per the germline V gene, CDR1 is MDHEN and CDR2 is SYDVKM. Trimming removed 5 bases from V and 3 bases from J; junction bases left unmatched: 4. The CDR3 loop spans 15 amino acids. Full variable domain (remainder filled in from reference TRBV28 and TRBJ2-7): DVKVTQSSRYLVKRTGEKVFLECVQDMDHENMFWYRQDPGLGLRLIYFSYDVKMKEKGDIPEGYSVSREKKERFSLILESASTNQTSMYLCASSPWTSGSYEQYFGPGTRLTVT.

This chain links TRBV7-6 with TRBJ2-3; the D is unclear. The CDR3 has 13 residues. V dropped 5 bases and J dropped 0 bases, with 6 bases sitting between them. Germline CDR1 and CDR2: SGHVS and FNYEAQ. CDR3 sequence: CASSSYSTDTQYF. DNA for the CDR3: TGTGCCAGCAGCAGCTATAGCACAGATACGCAGTATTTT.

V is TRBV4-2 and J is TRBJ1-1, with D uncertain. Between the trimmed V and J ends, which lost 4 bases and 0 bases, there was a span of 12 bases. The CDR3 totals 15 residues. The germline V gene has CDR1 LGHNA and CDR2 YNFKEQ. CDR3 nucleotide sequence: TGTGCCAGCAGCCTGAGCGGATTAATGAACACTGAAGCTTTCTTT. The encoded protein is CASSLSGLMNTEAFF.

This rearrangement joins TRBV14 to TRBJ2-3, with D hard to call. CDR1 and CDR2 from the germline V gene are SGHDN and FVKESK. The germline V and J ends were trimmed by 0 bases and 0 bases, with 13 bases remaining between them. The CDR3 is 17 amino acids. The CDR3 region is CASSQDLSITSTDTQYF. The CDR3 DNA reads TGTGCCAGCAGCCAAGATCTTTCGATAACTAGCACAGATACGCAGTATTTT.

J is TRBJ2-1 and V is TRBV5-3; 10 nucleotides line up with TRBD2. TRBV5-3 is treated as an ORF (open reading frame) with a function not yet certain. V lost 5 bases and J lost 4; bases outside the gene matches: 9. The CDR3 runs 16 residues. In nucleotides, the CDR3 is TGTGCCAGAAGGTCTACTCCGGGACTAGCGTACAATGAGCAGTTCTTC. Amino acids: CARRSTPGLAYNEQFF.

This sequence joins TRBV11-2 and TRBJ2-7; D is perhaps TRBD1 (7 bases). V was clipped by 1 base and J by 3 bases, with 13 bases between them. Germline lookup yields CDR1 SGHAT and CDR2 FQNNGV. The CDR3 covers 15 residues. The CDR3 spells CASSLAGAGGYEQYF. The CDR3 nucleotides are TGTGCCAGCAGCTTAGCGGGGGCAGGGGGCTACGAGCAGTACTTC.

This rearrangement joins TRBV11-2 to TRBJ2-6; possible D gene TRBD2, 5 bases. Between the trimmed V and J ends, which lost 1 base and 0 bases, there was a span of 7 bases. The germline V gene has CDR1 SGHAT and CDR2 FQNNGV. This CDR3 is 16 amino acids long. Written as DNA, the CDR3 is TGTGCCAGCAGCTTAGTCCGGGGCTCTGGGGCCAACGTCCTGACTTTC. The encoded protein is CASSLVRGSGANVLTF.

The J gene is TRBJ2-7, the V gene TRBV2, with a weak D call TRBD1 (5 bases). Germline values: CDR1 SNHLY, CDR2 FYNNEI. V was clipped by 6 bases and J by 3 bases, with 18 bases between them. The CDR3 extends over 15 amino acids. The DNA of the CDR3 is TGTGCCAGCAGGGACCAGGGATCCGCGAACTACGAGCAGTACTTC. Translated: CASRDQGSANYEQYF.

The gene calls are TRBV18 and TRBJ1-1; D is perhaps TRBD1 (6 bases). This CDR3 spans 15 amino acids. V lost 5 bases and J lost 1, with 14 bases in between. Per the germline V gene, CDR1 is KGHSH and CDR2 is LQKENI. CDR3: CASSVTGTTNTEAFF. CDR3 nucleotide sequence: TGTGCCAGCTCAGTTACCGGGACAACGAACACTGAAGCTTTCTTT. Complete variable domain (other parts from reference TRBV18 and TRBJ1-1): NAGVMQNPRHLVRRRGQEARLRCSPMKGHSHVYWYRQLPEEGLKFMVYLQKENIIDESGMPKERFSAEFPKEGPSILRIQQVVRGDSAAYFCASSVTGTTNTEAFFGQGTRLTVV.

This rearrangement joins TRBV4-2 to TRBJ1-2, with D maybe TRBD1 (5 bases). Germline V CDR1 and CDR2: LGHNA, YNFKEQ. Trimming took 0 bases from V and 4 from J, leaving 9 bases between them. The CDR3 spans 14 residues. The CDR3 bases are TGTGCCAGCAGCCAAGATACAGGTGTCTATGGCTACACCTTC. Protein sequence: CASSQDTGVYGYTF.

V is TRBV7-2 and J is TRBJ2-5; 10 bases are shared with TRBD2. The CDR3 is 16 amino acids. J gave up 4 bases and V 5 bases, and 10 bases lay outside the gene matches. Germline CDR1 and CDR2: SGHTA and FQGNSA. The CDR3 DNA reads TGTGCCAGCAGCATTCAAACTAGCGGGGTCAGAGAGACCCAGTACTTC. This gives the protein CASSIQTSGVRETQYF.

The rearrangement uses TRBV19 and TRBJ2-7, with 7 bases identical to TRBD1. The CDR3 has 12 amino acids. Germline V gene lookup returns CDR1 LNHDA and CDR2 SQIVND (reference sequence). V was clipped by 5 bases and J by 6 bases; unmatched bases: 4. The CDR3, as DNA: TGTGCCAGTAGTCCGACAGGGACCGAGCAGTACTTC. Translation: CASSPTGTEQYF. The full variable domain, rest sourced from reference TRBV19 and TRBJ2-7, is DGGITQSPKYLFRKEGQNVTLSCEQNLNHDAMYWYRQDPGQGLRLIYYSQIVNDFQKGDIAEGYSVSREKKESFPLTVTSAQKNPTAFYLCASSPTGTEQYFGPGTRLTVT.

The chain carries TRBV27 and TRBJ1-5; 9 bases map to TRBD1. The CDR3 covers 13 residues. Germline V gene data show CDR1 as MNHEY and CDR2 as SMNVEV (reference sequence). Trimming took 8 bases from V and 4 from J; bases not matched to a gene: 3. The CDR3 protein is CASGQGPNQPQHF. In DNA, the CDR3 is TGTGCCAGCGGACAGGGGCCTAATCAGCCCCAGCATTTT.

The rearrangement uses TRBV28 and TRBJ2-7; 11 positions agree with TRBD1. The CDR3 extends over 17 amino acids. Trimming removed 2 bases from V and 0 bases from J; junction bases left unmatched: 6. Germline CDR1 is MDHEN and CDR2 is SYDVKM. The CDR3 loop is CASSLRPGQGGSYEQYF. Here the CDR3 DNA reads TGTGCCAGCAGTTTACGGCCGGGACAGGGGGGCTCCTACGAGCAGTACTTC.

The J gene is TRBJ2-7, the V gene TRBV7-8, with TRBD2 identical over 9 bases. V lost 4 bases to trimming and J lost 2 bases; unmatched junction nucleotides: 6. This CDR3 spans 15 amino acids. CDR1 is SGHVS and CDR2 is FQNEAQ in the germline V gene. The CDR3 bases are TGTGCCAGCAGCTCCCGACTAGCGGAGGCCTACGAGCAGTACTTC. Amino acid sequence: CASSSRLAEAYEQYF.

The V and J genes are TRBV19 and TRBJ2-4, with TRBD2 matching over 12 bases. The CDR3 sequence is 16 residues long. Trimming at V came to 6 bases and at J to 11 bases, leaving 14 bases not matched to a gene. Germline lookup yields CDR1 LNHDA and CDR2 SQIVND (reference sequence). The CDR3 DNA reads as TGTGCCAGTAGCATCCTTGGACTAGCGGGACTCGATGTTCAGTACTTC. The encoded protein is CASSILGLAGLDVQYF. Looking up the rest from reference TRBV19 and TRBJ2-4 gives the full variable domain: DGGITQSPKYLFRKEGQNVTLSCEQNLNHDAMYWYRQDPGQGLRLIYYSQIVNDFQKGDIAEGYSVSREKKESFPLTVTSAQKNPTAFYLCASSILGLAGLDVQYFGAGTRLSVL.